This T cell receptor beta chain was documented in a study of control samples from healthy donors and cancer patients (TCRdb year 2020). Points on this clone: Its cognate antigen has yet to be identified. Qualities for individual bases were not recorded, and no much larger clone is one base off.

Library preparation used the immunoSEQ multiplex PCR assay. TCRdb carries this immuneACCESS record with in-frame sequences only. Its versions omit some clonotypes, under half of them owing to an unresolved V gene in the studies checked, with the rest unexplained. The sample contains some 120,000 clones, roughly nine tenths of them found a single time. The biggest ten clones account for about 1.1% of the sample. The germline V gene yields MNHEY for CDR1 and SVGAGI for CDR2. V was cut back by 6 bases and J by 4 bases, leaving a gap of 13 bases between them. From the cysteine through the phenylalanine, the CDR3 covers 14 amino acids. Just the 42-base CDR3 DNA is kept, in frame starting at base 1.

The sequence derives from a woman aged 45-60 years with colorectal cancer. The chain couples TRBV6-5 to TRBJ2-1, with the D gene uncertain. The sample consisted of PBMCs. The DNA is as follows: TGTGCCAGCAGACTGGACCGAGATTACAATGAGCAGTTCTTC. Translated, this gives CASRLDRDYNEQFF.